A single sample gave rise to the 8 T cell receptor beta chains below, sequenced in a study of T cell clonality in common variable immunodeficiency. The antigens these receptors bind are not known. Regarding the study as a whole: Fewer deletions and N-nucleotide insertions were reportedly seen in common variable immunodeficiency TCR beta sequences.

The repertoire was sequenced with immunoSEQ multiplex PCR; TCRdb's copy has only in-frame clones and lacks some. The data show approximately 35,000 clones, with none appearing a single time. Sequenced material: peripheral blood mononuclear cells. These receptors all stem from a human donor with common variable immunodeficiency.

This clone has a handful of counts. The read halts 3 residues ahead of the CDR3 end, with the missing end drawn from the germline J gene. The chain employs TRBV18 and TRBJ1-3, with 11 nucleotides matching TRBD1. CDR1 is KGHSH and CDR2 is LQKENI in the germline V gene. J gave up 3 bases and V 1 base, and 8 bases lay outside the gene matches. This CDR3 contains 18 residues. The CDR3 loop is CASSPLGGQGAYGNTIYF. CDR3 DNA (partial): TGTGCCAGCTCACCACTTGGCGGACAGGGGGCTTATGGAAACACC.

This CDR3 reads CASSFDRAAGYTF. CDR3 DNA, as far as it was read: TGTGCCAGCAGCTTCGACAGGGCTGCAGGC. This sequence joins TRBV7-9 and TRBJ1-2, with 7 nucleotides matching TRBD1. The read finishes 3 residues shy of the CDR3 end, and the germline J gene is used to complete it. Germline V gene data show CDR1 as SEHNR and CDR2 as FQNEAQ (reference sequence). The CDR3 has 13 amino acids.

With respect to this clone: The read falls 3 residues short of the CDR3 end, and the missing part is taken from the germline J gene. V is TRBV7-9 and J is TRBJ2-1; D might be TRBD2 (6 bases). Trimming removed 6 bases from V and 5 bases from J, with 17 bases in between. Per the germline V gene, CDR1 is SEHNR and CDR2 is FQNEAQ (reference sequence). The CDR3 runs 15 residues. CDR3 region: CASRLTGTGDNEQFF. The covered CDR3 bases are TGTGCCAGCAGGTTAACCGGGACTGGGGACAATGAG.

This clone was recorded a few times. The read falls 3 residues short of the CDR3 end, and the missing part is taken from the germline J gene. The chain recombines TRBV30 with TRBJ1-1; the match to TRBD1 covers 7 bases. The J segment lost 1 base and the V segment lost 8 bases, leaving 7 bases of the junction unmatched. Germline V gene data show CDR1 as GTSNPN and CDR2 as SVGIG (reference sequence). The CDR3 runs to 13 residues. CDR3 loop: CASSRDRNTEAFF. Incomplete CDR3 DNA: TGTGCCAGCAGTCGGGACAGGAACACTGAA. Based on the CDR3 plus reference TRBV30 and TRBJ1-1, the full variable domain is SQTIHQWPATLVQPVGSPLSLECTVEGTSNPNLYWYRQAAGRGLQLLFYSVGIGQISSEVPQNLSASRPQDRQFILSSKKLLLSDSGFYLCASSRDRNTEAFFGQGTRLTVV.

The part of the CDR3 DNA that was read is TGTGCCAGCAGTGGGGGGAGGGACAGACCC. This codes for CASSGGRDRP. The full CDR3 sequence reads CASSGGRDRPQHF. This chain joins TRBV6-1 and TRBJ1-5; 7 positions match TRBD1. The read gets to within 3 residues of the CDR3 end, and the germline J gene fills in the rest. This CDR3 contains 13 residues. CDR1 is MNHNS and CDR2 is SASEGT in the germline V gene.

This clone is judged medium-sized. With the read ending 3 residues before the CDR3 end, the germline J gene is used to fill in that end. This chain connects TRBV2 to TRBJ1-6; weak D call: TRBD1 (6 bases). The CDR3 spans 15 residues. The V gene lost 7 bases and the J gene lost 9 bases, with 19 bases spanning the gap. CDR1 is SNHLY, CDR2 FYNNEI, per germline. CDR3 sequence: CASTSDRPKGSPLHF. Incomplete CDR3 DNA: TGTGCCAGCACCTCTGACAGGCCCAAAGGTTCACCC.

This clone appeared many times. The read terminates 3 residues before the CDR3 end, so the remaining end is supplied by the germline J gene. The chain combines TRBV20-1 with TRBJ2-1; TRBD2 might be the D (5 bases). Germline loops: CDR1 DFQATT, CDR2 SNEGSKA (reference sequence). This CDR3 comprises 13 residues. V was clipped by 6 bases and J by 6 bases, with 15 bases between them. The chain's CDR3 is CSAPEGNFNEQFF. The CDR3 DNA, read in part, is TGCAGTGCCCCTGAGGGTAATTTCAATGAG.

Ten or more counts support this clone. The read ends 3 residues early relative to the CDR3; the germline J gene fills the gap. V and J are TRBV29-1 and TRBJ1-1; D ambiguous. Trimming stripped 1 base from V and 1 base from J, with 10 bases between. This CDR3 region has 14 residues. Per germline, CDR1 SQVTM and CDR2 ANQGSEA. Here the CDR3 reads CSVEGRVSNTEAFF. The sequenced CDR3 bases are TGCAGCGTTGAAGGGAGGGTATCGAACACTGAA. The full variable domain, completed using reference TRBV29-1 and TRBJ1-1, is SAVISQKPSRDICQRGTSLTIQCQVDSQVTMMFWYRQQPGQSLTLIATANQGSEATYESGFVIDKFPISRPNLTFSTLTVSNMSPEDSSIYLCSVEGRVSNTEAFFGQGTRLTVV.